Each of the 8 T cell receptor beta chains below was sequenced from the same sample in a study of beta chain features in type 1 diabetes. Reverse transcribing all isolated RNA meant expressed TCRB transcripts were sequenced. Some clones are missing from TCRdb's copy, which holds only in-frame ones; the method was immunoSEQ multiplex PCR. The sample has some 150,000 clones, 6.9% seen once. The material sequenced was central memory CD4+ T cells from blood. The receptors come from a woman in her twenties or thirties in good health.

V is TRBV15 and J is TRBJ1-4, with 10 bases identical to TRBD1. CDR3 size: 16 residues. V trimming: 3 bases; J trimming: 5 bases; junction bases outside the gene matches: 6. Germline V gene lookup returns CDR1 LNHNV and CDR2 YYDKDF (reference sequence). The CDR3 sequence is CATSRRTGGTNEKLFF. The CDR3 DNA reads as TGTGCCACCAGCAGGAGGACAGGGGGGACAAATGAAAAACTGTTTTTT. The variable domain in full, with the rest retrieved from reference TRBV15 and TRBJ1-4, is DAMVIQNPRYQVTQFGKPVTLSCSQTLNHNVMYWYQQKSSQAPKLLFHYYDKDFNNEADTPDNFQSRRPNTSFCFLDIRSPGLGDTAMYLCATSRRTGGTNEKLFFGSGTQLSVL.

This clone was counted a few times. The gene calls are TRBV4-2 and TRBJ2-3; the match to TRBD2 covers 10 bases. The junction had 4 bases not matched to a gene; V was cut back by 0 bases and J by 4 bases. The germline gives CDR1 LGHNA, CDR2 YNFKEQ. CDR3 length: 16 amino acids. CDR3 protein: CASSQDSSGSADTQYF. DNA of the CDR3: TGTGCCAGCAGCCAAGACTCTAGCGGGAGCGCAGATACGCAGTATTTT.

This clone was observed many times. The chain is built from TRBV6-4 and TRBJ2-2; TRBD2 matches 9 bases. Germline CDR1 MRHNA, CDR2 SNTAGT. The CDR3 covers 16 residues. Trimming removed 5 bases from V and 0 bases from J; junction bases left unmatched: 4. The CDR3 here is CASSPGTSSNTGELFF. The DNA for the CDR3 is TGTGCCAGCAGTCCCGGGACTAGCTCGAACACCGGGGAGCTGTTTTTT.

The chain employs TRBV7-2 and TRBJ2-5; D is possibly TRBD1 (5 bases). This CDR3 has 14 amino acids. V lost 1 base, J lost 3 bases, and 9 bases lay in between. Germline V CDR1 and CDR2: SGHTA, FQGNSA. The CDR3 protein is CASSLGPGKETQYF. CDR3 in DNA: TGTGCCAGCAGCTTAGGTCCAGGGAAAGAGACCCAGTACTTC.

The chain has TRBV16 and TRBJ2-3; D might be TRBD1 (6 bases). V was trimmed by 4 bases and J by 1 base, leaving 12 bases between them. CDR1 is KGHSY, CDR2 FQNENV, per germline. This CDR3 is built from 15 residues. CDR3 nucleotide sequence: TGTGCCAGCAGCCCGGACAGTGGAGGCACAGATACGCAGTATTTT. Translating it yields CASSPDSGGTDTQYF.

The genes are TRBV7-2 and TRBJ2-1; unclear D gene. Deletions cut 1 base from V and 8 bases from J, with 9 bases between. The CDR3 consists of 13 residues. CDR1 is SGHTA, CDR2 FQGNSA, per germline. CDR3 nucleotides: TGTGCCAGCAGCTTAGAGCGACGCGATGAGCAGTTCTTC. It is translated as CASSLERRDEQFF.

This clone was seen only a few times. This rearrangement joins TRBV7-3 to TRBJ1-2, with 12 bases identical to TRBD1. V shed 4 bases, J shed 8 bases, and the junction held 5 bases outside the gene matches. From germline, CDR1 is SGHTA and CDR2 FQGTGA. This CDR3 contains 14 residues. Here the CDR3 reads CASSSGTGGDGYTF. The CDR3 DNA reads as TGTGCCAGCAGCTCCGGGACAGGGGGCGACGGCTACACCTTC. The full variable domain, with the rest looked up from reference TRBV7-3 and TRBJ1-2, is GAGVSQTPSNKVTEKGKYVELRCDPISGHTALYWYRQSLGQGPEFLIYFQGTGAADDSGLPNDRFFAVRPEGSVSTLKIQRTERGDSAVYLCASSSGTGGDGYTFGSGTRLTVV.

The rearrangement joins TRBV28 to TRBJ1-1; D may be TRBD1 (6 bases). Germline V gene lookup returns CDR1 MDHEN and CDR2 SYDVKM. This CDR3 has 14 residues. The V end was cut by 1 base, the J end by 8 bases, with 14 bases between. The CDR3 here is CASSLSQGTGEAFF. Here the CDR3 DNA reads TGTGCCAGCAGTTTATCCCAGGGGACGGGGGAAGCTTTCTTT.